The TCR beta chain under discussion was sequenced for a study of Ad26.COV2.S vaccination and SARS-CoV-2 variants. Study-level information: Trial arm assignment for the donor was COV1001 Ad26.COV2.S. Overall study findings and caveats: After vaccination, substantial breadth of spike-specific CD8+ and CD4+ responses was reported.

Concerning this clone: Its antigen is not identified.

This CDR3 region has 16 residues. Germline loops: CDR1 MDHEN, CDR2 SYDVKM. With 3 bases clipped from V and 6 bases from J, the junction kept 8 bases outside the gene matches. Treatment described: roughly 20 received Ad26.COV2.S at low or high dose, single or two shots; about 5 received placebo; per-sample allocation not given. Material that was analyzed had been drawn on day 63 after the first vaccine or placebo injection. TCRdb's table, derived via immunoSEQ multiplex PCR, lists solely in-frame clones and lacks some. The sample consists of 400,000 to 500,000 clones, 70% to 90% of them appearing once.

The sample here was peripheral blood, taken in a trial of Ad26.COV2.S vaccine versus placebo. This chain links TRBV28 with TRBJ2-1, with TRBD2 matching over 10 bases. The clonotype was recovered from a person aged 18 to 59 who received the Ad26.COV2.S COVID-19 vaccine or a placebo. The CDR3 loop is CASSFPLAGKPNEQFF. The CDR3 nucleotides read TGTGCCAGCAGTTTCCCACTAGCGGGGAAGCCCAATGAGCAGTTCTTC.